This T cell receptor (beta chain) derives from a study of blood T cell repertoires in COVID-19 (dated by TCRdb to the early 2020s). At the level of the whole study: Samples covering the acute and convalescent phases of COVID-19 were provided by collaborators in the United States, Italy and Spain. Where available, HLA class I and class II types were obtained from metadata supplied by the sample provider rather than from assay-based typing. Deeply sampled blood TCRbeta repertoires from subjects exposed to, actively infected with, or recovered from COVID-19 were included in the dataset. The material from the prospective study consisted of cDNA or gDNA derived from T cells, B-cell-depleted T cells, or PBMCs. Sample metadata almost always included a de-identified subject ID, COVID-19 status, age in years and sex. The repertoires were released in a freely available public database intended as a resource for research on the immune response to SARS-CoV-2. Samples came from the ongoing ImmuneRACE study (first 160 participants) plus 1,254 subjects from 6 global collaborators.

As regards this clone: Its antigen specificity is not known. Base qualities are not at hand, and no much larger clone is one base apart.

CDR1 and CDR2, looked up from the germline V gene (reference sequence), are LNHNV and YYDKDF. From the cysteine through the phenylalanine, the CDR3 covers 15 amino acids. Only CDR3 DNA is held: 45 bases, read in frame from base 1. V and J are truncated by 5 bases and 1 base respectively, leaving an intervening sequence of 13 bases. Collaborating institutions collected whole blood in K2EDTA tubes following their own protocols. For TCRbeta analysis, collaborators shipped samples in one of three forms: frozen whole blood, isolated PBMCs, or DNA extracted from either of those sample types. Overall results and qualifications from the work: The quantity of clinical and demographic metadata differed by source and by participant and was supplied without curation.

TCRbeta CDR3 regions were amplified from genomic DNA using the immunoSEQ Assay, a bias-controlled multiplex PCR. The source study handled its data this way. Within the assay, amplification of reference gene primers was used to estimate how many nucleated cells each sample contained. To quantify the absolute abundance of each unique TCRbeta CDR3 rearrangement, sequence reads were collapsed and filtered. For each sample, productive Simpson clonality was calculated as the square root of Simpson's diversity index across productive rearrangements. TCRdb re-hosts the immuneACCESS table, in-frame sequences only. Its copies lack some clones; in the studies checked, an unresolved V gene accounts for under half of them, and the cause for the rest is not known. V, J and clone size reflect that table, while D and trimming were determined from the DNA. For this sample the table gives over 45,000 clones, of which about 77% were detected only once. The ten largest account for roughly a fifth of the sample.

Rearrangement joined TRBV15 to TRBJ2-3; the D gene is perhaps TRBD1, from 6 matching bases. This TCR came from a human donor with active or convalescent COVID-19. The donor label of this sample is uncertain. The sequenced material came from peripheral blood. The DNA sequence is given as TGTGCCACCAGCCTCTCTGACAGGCGCACAGATACGCAGTATTTT. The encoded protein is CATSLSDRRTDTQYF.